This T cell receptor beta chain stems from a study of T cells after yellow fever vaccination. Whole-study findings and limits: The secondary T-cell response peaked on day 5, not day 15, but was weaker. Subsequent booster samples again held most clones from primary vaccination (around 96% CD4, 85% to 90% CD8).

As regards this clonotype: Its specificity is not known.

CDR3 length: 16 amino acids. Germline CDR1 and CDR2: SGHRS and YFSETQ. Trimming removed 3 bases from V and 7 bases from J; junction bases left unmatched: 10. Researchers made TCR cDNA using 5'RACE template switching, and this step added a universal primer site and UMIs. TCRdb redid the calling of the 5' RACE reads with MiXCR, one entry per CDR3 protein. The profile shows about 350,000 distinct CDR3 sequences, 9.5% to 15% of them singletons. This clonotype was sampled from a man between 18 and 35 years old who received the YFV17D yellow fever vaccine. This sequence joins TRBV5-1 and TRBJ2-1; TRBD1 agrees at 10 bases. Material: CD4+ T cells sorted from PBMCs, obtained 15 days after the yellow fever booster vaccination. In DNA, the CDR3 is TGCGCCAGCAGCTGGTCCGGGACAGGGGCTTGGAATGAGCAGTTCTTC. As protein: CASSWSGTGAWNEQFF.